This TCR beta chain was sequenced in a study of T cell changes during pregnancy in multiple sclerosis. Profiled with immunoSEQ multiplex PCR; TCRdb holds only in-frame clones, not every one. The sample holds roughly 38,000 clones, about 90% seen once. V was trimmed by 5 bases and J by 0 bases, leaving 16 bases between them. The germline gives CDR1 SGHTA, CDR2 FQGNSA. This CDR3 spans 16 amino acids. The input for sequencing was CD4+ T cells from peripheral blood mononuclear cells, taken before pregnancy. The chain carries TRBV7-2 and TRBJ1-1; a weak D match, TRBD1 (5 bases). The TCR comes from a female donor with multiple sclerosis, enrolled in a pregnancy study. The CDR3, as DNA: TGTGCCAGCAGCCTCGGGGGGGGGAGAATGAACACTGAAGCTTTCTTT. This translates into CASSLGGGRMNTEAFF.